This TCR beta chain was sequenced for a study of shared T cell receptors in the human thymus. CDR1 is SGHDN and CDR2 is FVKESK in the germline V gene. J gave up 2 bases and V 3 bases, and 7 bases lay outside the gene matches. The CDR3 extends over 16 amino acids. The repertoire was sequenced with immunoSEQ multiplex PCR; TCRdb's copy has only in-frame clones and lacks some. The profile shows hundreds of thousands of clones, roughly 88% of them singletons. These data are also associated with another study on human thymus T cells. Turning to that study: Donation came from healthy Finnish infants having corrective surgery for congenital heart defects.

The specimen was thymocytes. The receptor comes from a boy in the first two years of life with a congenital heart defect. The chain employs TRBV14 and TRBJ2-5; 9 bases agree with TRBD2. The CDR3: CASSQVRLAVQETQYF. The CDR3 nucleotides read TGTGCCAGCAGCCAGGTCAGACTAGCGGTACAAGAGACCCAGTACTTC.